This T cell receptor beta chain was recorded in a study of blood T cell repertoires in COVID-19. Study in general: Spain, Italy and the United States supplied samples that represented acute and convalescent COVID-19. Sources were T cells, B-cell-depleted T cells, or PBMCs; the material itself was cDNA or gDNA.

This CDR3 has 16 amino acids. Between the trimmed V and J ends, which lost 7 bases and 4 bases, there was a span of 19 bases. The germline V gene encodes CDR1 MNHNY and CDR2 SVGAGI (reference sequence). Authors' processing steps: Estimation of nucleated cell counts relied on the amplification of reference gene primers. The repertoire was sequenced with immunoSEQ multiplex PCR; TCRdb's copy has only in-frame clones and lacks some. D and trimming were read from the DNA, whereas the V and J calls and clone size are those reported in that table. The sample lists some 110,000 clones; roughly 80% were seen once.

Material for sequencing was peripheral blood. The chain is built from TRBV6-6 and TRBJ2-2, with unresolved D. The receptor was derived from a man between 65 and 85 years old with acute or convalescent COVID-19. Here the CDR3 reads CASNVVSSRGTGELFF. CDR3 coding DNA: TGTGCCAGCAACGTCGTATCTTCCCGCGGCACCGGGGAGCTGTTTTTT.